This T cell receptor (beta chain) emerged from a study of sequential checkpoint blockade in melanoma. CDR1 is SGHDN, CDR2 FVKESK, per germline. The CDR3 extends over 17 amino acids. The V gene end was trimmed by 0 bases and the J gene end by 8 bases; junction bases not matched to a gene: 11. Treatment defined: randomized to nivolumab then ipilimumab (arm A) or the reverse (arm B). The protocol was immunoSEQ multiplex PCR, while the TCRdb copy is restricted to in-frame clones and leaves out a portion. The table lists about 3,500 clones, approximately 23% of them singletons. Concerning this clone itself: Its antigen remains unidentified.

Study-wide results and limits: PD-L1 staining and CD8+ counts, not mutational load, tracked tumor T-cell clonality.

The receptor was derived from a human donor with melanoma. The rearrangement links TRBV14 to TRBJ2-1; 9 bases align to TRBD2. The specimen was tumor tissue (inferred from file names), collected from a patient given nivolumab and ipilimumab in sequence. The CDR3 sequence: CASSQDKGLAGRYEQFF. As DNA, the CDR3 is TGTGCCAGCAGCCAAGATAAAGGGCTAGCGGGGCGATATGAGCAGTTCTTC.